One sample yielded the 15 T cell receptor beta chains listed below, sequenced in a study of blood T cell repertoires in COVID-19. TCRdb's copy holds only in-frame clones and misses some; the assay was immunoSEQ multiplex PCR. The table has 120,000 or so clones, about 91% seen once. The sequenced sample consisted of peripheral blood. These receptor sequences come from a woman in her forties or fifties with active or convalescent COVID-19.

This clone was recorded only once. The gene calls are TRBV5-4 and TRBJ2-7; a possible D gene is TRBD1 (6 bases). From germline, CDR1 is SGHNT and CDR2 YYREEE (reference sequence). This CDR3 spans 14 amino acids. Between the trimmed V and J ends, which lost 4 bases and 0 bases, there was a span of 11 bases. The DNA for the CDR3 is TGTGCCAGCAGCCTAGACAGGTACTCCTACGAGCAGTACTTC. As protein: CASSLDRYSYEQYF.

This clone appeared a single time. The chain has TRBV5-4 and TRBJ2-3; 9 bases are shared with TRBD2. Germline V CDR1 and CDR2: SGHNT, YYREEE (reference sequence). The CDR3 loop spans 15 amino acids. The V and J ends lost 3 bases and 3 bases, in that order; junction bases with no gene match: 5. The DNA for the CDR3 is TGTGCCAGCAGCTCGCTTAGCGGGAGTACAGATACGCAGTATTTT. It translates to CASSSLSGSTDTQYF.

The chain couples TRBV7-9 to TRBJ2-3, with D possibly matching TRBD2 (6 bases). Germline V gene lookup returns CDR1 SEHNR and CDR2 FQNEAQ (reference sequence). The CDR3 contains 13 residues. Trimming left V 7 bases short and J 6 bases short, with 14 bases between. This CDR3 reads CASTPSGRDTQYF. Here the CDR3 DNA reads TGTGCCAGCACCCCTTCGGGGAGGGATACGCAGTATTTT.

This chain joins TRBV7-2 and TRBJ2-7; 10 bases align to TRBD1. The CDR3 covers 15 residues. With V trimmed by 6 bases and J by 7 bases, 12 bases remained unmatched. Germline CDR1 reads SGHTA; CDR2 reads FQGNSA. CDR3 DNA: TGTGCCAGCAGGCCCGCCGGGACAGGGGAGTCGGAGCAGTACTTC. This codes for CASRPAGTGESEQYF.

The V and J genes are TRBV6-5 and TRBJ2-1; a possible D gene is TRBD1 (5 bases). Germline loops: CDR1 MNHEY, CDR2 SVGAGI. Between the trimmed V and J ends, which lost 6 bases and 7 bases, there was a span of 7 bases. This CDR3 is 11 amino acids long. CDR3 amino acids: CASSRENEQFF. CDR3 coding DNA: TGTGCCAGCAGCAGGGAAAATGAGCAGTTCTTC.

V gene TRBV3-1 (or the pseudogene TRBV3-2) combines with J gene TRBJ2-1; unclear D gene. Germline CDR1 reads LGHDT; CDR2 reads YNNKEL (reference sequence). Between the trimmed V and J ends, which lost 3 bases and 7 bases, there was a span of 7 bases. The CDR3 totals 12 residues. For the CDR3, the DNA is TGTGCCAGCAGCCAGGTCGAGAATGAGCAGTTCTTC. It yields the protein CASSQVENEQFF.

The chain has TRBV13 and TRBJ2-3; tentatively, D is TRBD1 (6 bases). V was shortened by 4 bases and J by 6 bases, with 14 bases between the two germline ends. CDR3 length: 14 amino acids. Germline loops: CDR1 PRHDT, CDR2 FYEKMQ (reference sequence). The CDR3 DNA reads TGTGCCAGCAGCTACCTCGGACAGCCGGATACGCAGTATTTT. Translation: CASSYLGQPDTQYF.

This clone was recorded a few times. V usage is TRBV3-1 (or the pseudogene TRBV3-2) and J usage is TRBJ1-1; tentative D call: TRBD1 (6 bases). The CDR3 runs to 14 residues. Trimming left V 0 bases short and J 8 bases short, with 13 bases between. The germline V gene has CDR1 LGHDT and CDR2 YNNKEL (reference sequence). The CDR3 loop reads CASSQDPGAAEAFF. The CDR3 bases are TGTGCCAGCAGCCAAGATCCAGGGGCCGCCGAAGCTTTCTTT.

The chain has TRBV2 and TRBJ1-5; TRBD1 might be the D (6 bases). The CDR3 sequence is 12 residues long. CDR1 and CDR2 from the germline V gene are SNHLY and FYNNEI. V was cut by 4 bases and J by 6 bases, with 7 bases left in between. This CDR3 is CASSVQGQPQHF. The CDR3 DNA reads TGTGCCAGCAGTGTACAGGGTCAGCCCCAGCATTTT.

This chain connects TRBV19 to TRBJ1-3; D is ambiguous. Trimming left V 7 bases short and J 0 bases short, with 13 bases between. CDR3 length: 15 residues. Germline V gene data show CDR1 as LNHDA and CDR2 as SQIVND (reference sequence). CDR3 sequence: CASTPSRFSGNTIYF. In DNA, the CDR3 is TGTGCCAGTACCCCCTCCAGGTTCTCTGGAAACACCATATATTTT.

The J gene is TRBJ1-1, the V gene TRBV27; D gene unclear. Germline V gene sequence: CDR1 MNHEY, CDR2 SMNVEV (reference sequence). This CDR3 region has 13 residues. Trimming cost V 5 bases and J 1 base, with 8 bases left between them. The CDR3 coding sequence is TGTGCCAGCAGTCTTGACTGGAACACTGAAGCTTTCTTT. Its protein product is CASSLDWNTEAFF.

CDR3 residues: CASSFGRAYGYTF. CDR3 nucleotides: TGTGCCAGTAGTTTTGGCAGGGCGTATGGCTACACCTTC. J is TRBJ1-2 and V is TRBV19; a possible D gene is TRBD1 (5 bases). The CDR3 covers 13 residues. Germline V CDR1 and CDR2: LNHDA, SQIVND (reference sequence). V shed 5 bases and J shed 5 bases, with 12 bases lying between them.

This clone was recorded only once. The chain combines TRBV5-4 with TRBJ1-1, with D tentatively TRBD1 (6 bases). This CDR3 is 15 amino acids long. Germline CDR1 and CDR2: SGHNT and YYREEE (reference sequence). V was clipped by 4 bases and J by 1 base, with 14 bases between them. For the CDR3, the DNA is TGTGCCAGCAGCCCATCCACAGGGAGGAACACTGAAGCTTTCTTT. It is translated as CASSPSTGRNTEAFF.

In its sample, this clone was seen a few times. The chain recombines TRBV11-3 with TRBJ2-1; 11 nucleotides align to TRBD2. This CDR3 spans 15 amino acids. After removal of 5 bases from V and 8 bases from J, the junction contained 8 bases not matched to a gene. The germline V gene has CDR1 SGHNT and CDR2 YENEEA. The CDR3 DNA is TGTGCCAGCAGCCGCACGACTAGCGGGACCGATGAGCAGTTCTTC. As protein: CASSRTTSGTDEQFF.

This clone was observed once. CDR3 sequence reads: CSVDAAVNEQFF. The CDR3 nucleotides are TGCAGCGTTGACGCAGCGGTCAATGAGCAGTTCTTC. This chain uses TRBV29-1 with TRBJ2-1, with D tentatively TRBD2 (5 bases). CDR1 SQVTM and CDR2 ANQGSEA come from the germline V gene. Trimming removed 3 bases from V and 6 bases from J, with 9 bases in between. This CDR3 spans 12 amino acids.